The 12 T cell receptor beta chains below were found in one sample sequenced in a study of blood T cell repertoires in COVID-19. Libraries were prepared by immunoSEQ multiplex PCR; TCRdb keeps only in-frame clonotypes and omits some of them. The table lists over 250,000 clones, roughly 86% of them singletons. Input material: PBMCs or T cells enriched from blood (not recorded which). All receptors derive from a woman in her 30s who had recovered from COVID-19.

This clone has only one observation. This chain links TRBV27 with TRBJ1-6, with a tentative D call TRBD1 (6 bases). The V gene lost 1 base and the J gene lost 3 bases, with 16 bases spanning the gap. CDR3 size: 18 residues. CDR1 MNHEY and CDR2 SMNVEV come from the germline V gene (reference sequence). As DNA, the CDR3 is TGTGCCAGCAGTTTATTACAGGGAAGGTTCCTCTATAATTCACCCCTCCACTTT. Amino acids: CASSLLQGRFLYNSPLHF.

The chain has TRBV5-6 and TRBJ2-2; D may be TRBD1 (7 bases). The CDR3 is made up of 16 amino acids. Trimming shortened V by 1 base and J by 5 bases, and 15 bases separated the two germline ends. Per germline, CDR1 SGHDT and CDR2 YYEEEE. CDR3 coding DNA: TGTGCCAGCAGCTTGTGGAGGGGGCTGGGGACCGGGGAGCTGTTTTTT. Its protein product is CASSLWRGLGTGELFF.

The J gene is TRBJ1-5, the V gene TRBV7-2; no clear D. Trimming left V 5 bases short and J 4 bases short, with 9 bases between. CDR1 is SGHTA, CDR2 FQGNSA, per germline. CDR3 size: 13 residues. CDR3 loop: CASSVTGNQPQHF. DNA of the CDR3: TGTGCCAGCAGCGTTACGGGGAATCAGCCCCAGCATTTT.

In this sample, this clone turned up once. The V and J genes are TRBV7-9 and TRBJ1-1; D possibly corresponds to TRBD1 (5 bases). The V gene's germline CDR1 is SEHNR and CDR2 FQNEAQ (reference sequence). CDR3 length: 13 residues. Deletions cut 3 bases from V and 1 base from J, with 6 bases between. DNA for the CDR3: TGTGCCAGCAGCTTCGGGGGGAACACTGAAGCTTTCTTT. It translates to CASSFGGNTEAFF. Full variable domain (missing parts from reference TRBV7-9 and TRBJ1-1): DTGVSQNPRHKITKRGQNVTFRCDPISEHNRLYWYRQTLGQGPEFLTYFQNEAQLEKSRLLSDRFSAERPKGSFSTLEIQRTEQGDSAMYLCASSFGGNTEAFFGQGTRLTVV.

V gene TRBV10-3 combines with J gene TRBJ2-7; D is perhaps TRBD1 (6 bases). The CDR3 consists of 17 residues. The ends were cut back, 8 bases at V and 5 bases at J, with 28 bases in the middle. The germline CDR1 and CDR2 sequences are ENHRY and SYGVKD. In DNA form, the CDR3 reads TGTGCCATCCGAGACTTGAGTCAGGGGCAAACCGGGGACGAGCAGTACTTC. Translated, it gives CAIRDLSQGQTGDEQYF.

The chain recombines TRBV19 with TRBJ1-1; D is ambiguous. In germline, CDR1 is LNHDA, CDR2 SQIVND (reference sequence). This CDR3 region has 15 residues. V lost 3 bases and J 10 bases, leaving 21 bases between the germline ends. This chain's CDR3 is CASSIPPSGRVGAFF. DNA of the CDR3: TGTGCCAGTAGTATTCCACCCTCCGGCCGGGTTGGAGCTTTCTTT.

This clone was detected only once. The J gene is TRBJ2-5, the V gene TRBV6-5; tentative D call: TRBD1 (6 bases). CDR3 length: 14 residues. Between the trimmed V and J ends, which lost 0 bases and 4 bases, there was a span of 9 bases. Germline values: CDR1 MNHEY, CDR2 SVGAGI. The DNA for the CDR3 is TGTGCCAGCAGTTACTCCACAGGGTCAGAGACCCAGTACTTC. Translating it yields CASSYSTGSETQYF.

The genes are TRBV7-2 and TRBJ1-1; possibly TRBD1 for D (5 bases). V was clipped by 5 bases and J by 0 bases, with 16 bases between them. CDR1 and CDR2 from the germline V gene are SGHTA and FQGNSA. The CDR3 consists of 16 residues. CDR3: CASSPLSTVMNTEAFF. The CDR3 region has the DNA TGTGCCAGCAGCCCCCTCTCGACAGTTATGAACACTGAAGCTTTCTTT.

The chain joins TRBV7-3 to TRBJ1-5, with D possibly TRBD1 on 5 matching bases. V was pared by 4 bases and J by 0 bases, with 28 bases between. Germline CDR1 is SGHTA and CDR2 is FQGTGA. The length of the CDR3 is 21 residues. The CDR3 spells CASSSTVGGTRREYSNQPQHF. DNA of the CDR3: TGTGCCAGCAGCTCAACTGTCGGGGGGACCCGGAGGGAATATAGCAATCAGCCCCAGCATTTT.

The CDR3 region is CASSLGQGVNYGYTF. The CDR3 DNA reads as TGTGCCAGCAGCCTTGGACAGGGTGTAAACTATGGCTACACCTTC. The chain uses TRBV3-1 (or the pseudogene TRBV3-2) and TRBJ1-2; the match to TRBD1 covers 8 bases. The V gene's germline CDR1 is LGHDT and CDR2 YNNKEL (reference sequence). J gave up 2 bases and V 4 bases, and 6 bases lay outside the gene matches. The CDR3 spans 15 residues.

A single count supports this clone. The gene calls are TRBV11-2 and TRBJ1-2; 10 bases agree with TRBD1. Germline-derived CDR1 and CDR2 are SGHAT and FQNNGV. This CDR3 contains 15 residues. The V gene end was trimmed by 0 bases and the J gene end by 7 bases; junction bases not matched to a gene: 5. The CDR3, as DNA: TGTGCCAGCAGCTTAGACGACAGGGGGCGGGGTGGCTACACCTTC. As protein: CASSLDDRGRGGYTF.

The CDR3 region is CASSPLGHRDWADGYTF. CDR3 DNA sequence: TGTGCCAGCTCCCCCTTAGGACACAGGGATTGGGCAGATGGCTACACCTTC. The chain joins TRBV18 to TRBJ1-2; tentatively, D is TRBD1 (6 bases). From germline, CDR1 is KGHSH and CDR2 LQKENI. This CDR3 spans 17 amino acids. Trimming shortened V by 6 bases and J by 6 bases, and 26 bases separated the two germline ends.